Presented here are 21 T cell receptor beta chains from one specimen sequenced in a study of blood T cells in healthy people across ages (dated by TCRdb to between 2014 and 2016). Receptors were amplified or captured by 5' RACE. Sequencing relied on an Illumina HiSeq 2500. A second PCR of about 6 to 11 cycles was run with a J-beta primer mix and a sample-barcoded 5' primer. The public reads were run again by TCRdb, first through fastp at Q25 and then through MiXCR, and only productive beta chains were kept. CDR3 protein duplicates are merged, each entry listing the most common genes and DNA. This sample lists roughly 1 million distinct CDR3 sequences; almost 25% were detected once. In total, the top ten clones hold 0.65% to 0.95% of the sample. The sample was also linked to a second study, of T cells of mothers and their children.

Sequencing used blood. The receptors come from a girl aged 2-10 years in good health.

This clonotype appeared a few times. The chain combines TRBV11-2 with TRBJ2-1, with a tentative D call TRBD1 (6 bases). The germline CDR1 and CDR2 sequences are SGHAT and FQNNGV. Between the trimmed V and J ends, which lost 0 bases and 3 bases, there was a span of 15 bases. The CDR3 has 17 amino acids. The CDR3 sequence is CASSLDWTVTIYNEQFF. The CDR3 nucleotides read TGTGCCAGCAGCTTAGATTGGACAGTCACTATCTACAATGAGCAGTTCTTC. Drawing the rest from reference TRBV11-2 and TRBJ2-1, the complete variable domain is EAGVAQSPRYKIIEKRQSVAFWCNPISGHATLYWYQQILGQGPKLLIQFQNNGVVDDSQLPKDRFSAERLKGVDSTLKIQPAKLEDSAVYLCASSLDWTVTIYNEQFFGPGTRLTVL.

This clonotype was seen only a few times. The chain recombines TRBV29-1 with TRBJ1-2; a possible D gene is TRBD1 (5 bases). The V gene lost 7 bases and the J gene lost 2 bases, with 17 bases spanning the gap. CDR1 and CDR2 from the germline V gene are SQVTM and ANQGSEA. This CDR3 has 14 residues. In DNA form, the CDR3 reads TGCAGCGCGGGGGACGGTGCTTTAAACTATGGCTACACCTTC. It translates to CSAGDGALNYGYTF.

This clonotype has a handful of counts. CDR3 loop: CASSGASRGNYGYTF. CDR3 in DNA: TGTGCCAGCAGTGGGGCTTCTCGGGGGAACTATGGCTACACCTTC. This chain connects TRBV27 to TRBJ1-2; D might be TRBD1 (5 bases). Looked up from germline, CDR1 is MNHEY and CDR2 is SMNVEV (reference sequence). V lost 5 bases and J 2 bases, leaving 15 bases between the germline ends. The CDR3 extends over 15 amino acids.

This clonotype was counted a few times. The CDR3: CASSQSFTGELFF. In nucleotides, the CDR3 is TGCGCCAGCAGCCAATCATTCACCGGGGAGCTGTTTTTT. The chain joins TRBV4-3 to TRBJ2-2, with D unclear. Trimming took off 2 bases at V and 4 bases at J, with 5 bases between the two ends. CDR1 LGHNA and CDR2 YSLEER come from the germline V gene. The CDR3 is 13 amino acids.

In the case of this clonotype: An end of the junction differs from the germline gene, which may be a read error. In nucleotides, the CDR3 is TGTGCCAGCAACTTAGTCGCGGGAGGGCCGGTAGAGACCCAGTACTTC. It encodes CASNLVAGGPVETQYF. This chain links TRBV7-2 with TRBJ2-5; 9 nucleotides agree with TRBD2. The CDR3 is made up of 16 amino acids. Germline CDR1 reads SGHTA; CDR2 reads FQGNSA. Variable domain in full (rest from reference TRBV7-2 and TRBJ2-5): GAGVSQSPSNKVTEKGKDVELRCDPISGHTALYWYRQSLGQGLEFLIYFQGNSAPDKSGLPSDRFSAERTGGSVSTLTIQRTQQEDSAVYLCASNLVAGGPVETQYFGPGTRLLVL.

This clonotype was picked up a small number of times. The chain employs TRBV28 and TRBJ2-1, with 12 bases that match TRBD2. The CDR3 extends over 18 amino acids. From germline, CDR1 is MDHEN and CDR2 SYDVKM. V gave up 4 bases and J gave up 8 bases; unmatched junction bases: 15. The CDR3 DNA is TGTGCCAGCAGTTCGTTAAGATCAACTAGCGGGAGGTCGCATGAGCAGTTCTTC. Protein sequence: CASSSLRSTSGRSHEQFF.

This clonotype was seen a few times. The rearrangement uses TRBV11-3 and TRBJ2-4, with 10 positions matching TRBD1. J was trimmed by 2 bases and V by 6 bases; bases with no gene match: 7. The CDR3 is 16 amino acids. CDR1 and CDR2 (germline): SGHNT, YENEEA. The CDR3 region has the DNA TGTGCCAGCAGTTCCGGGACAGGGGCCTCCAAAAACATTCAGTACTTC. The encoded protein is CASSSGTGASKNIQYF.

This chain links TRBV2 with TRBJ2-2; weak D call: TRBD1 (6 bases). This CDR3 comprises 13 residues. Trimming shortened V by 10 bases and J by 4 bases, and 13 bases separated the two germline ends. Per germline, CDR1 SNHLY and CDR2 FYNNEI. The CDR3 region is CATSKQGTGELFF. Written as DNA, the CDR3 is TGTGCCACCAGCAAACAGGGCACCGGGGAGCTGTTTTTT.

The J gene is TRBJ2-2, the V gene TRBV4-1, with 15 positions matching TRBD2. Germline V gene lookup returns CDR1 MGHRA and CDR2 YSYEKL. The CDR3 is 18 amino acids. V gave up 4 bases and J gave up 0 bases; unmatched junction bases: 3. CDR3 sequence reads: CASSRRTSGRANTGELFF. DNA of the CDR3: TGCGCCAGCAGCCGCCGGACTAGCGGGAGGGCGAACACCGGGGAGCTGTTTTTT.

The genes are TRBV7-9 and TRBJ1-6; the D is unclear. The CDR3 has 14 residues. Trimming cost V 1 base and J 5 bases, with 6 bases left between them. Germline V gene data show CDR1 as SEHNR and CDR2 as FQNEAQ (reference sequence). CDR3 protein: CASSLDSNNSPLHF. The CDR3 DNA reads TGTGCCAGCAGCTTAGACAGCAATAATTCACCCCTCCACTTT. The complete variable domain, with remaining parts taken from reference TRBV7-9 and TRBJ1-6, reads DTGVSQNPRHKITKRGQNVTFRCDPISEHNRLYWYRQTLGQGPEFLTYFQNEAQLEKSRLLSDRFSAERPKGSFSTLEIQRTEQGDSAMYLCASSLDSNNSPLHFGNGTRLTVT.

The V gene is TRBV29-1, the J gene TRBJ2-7; 9 positions agree with TRBD1. The CDR3 is made up of 13 amino acids. J lost 3 bases, V lost 5 bases, and 5 bases had no gene match. Germline CDR1 reads SQVTM; CDR2 reads ANQGSEA. CDR3 coding DNA: TGCAGCGTTTCCGGGACAGGGTTCTACGAGCAGTACTTC. Its protein product is CSVSGTGFYEQYF.

The chain employs TRBV29-1 and TRBJ2-1, with D maybe TRBD2 (7 bases). CDR1 and CDR2 from the germline V gene are SQVTM and ANQGSEA. The CDR3 covers 14 residues. V was cut by 5 bases and J by 4 bases, with 15 bases left in between. The chain's CDR3 is CSVNRVGGYNEQFF. The CDR3 bases are TGCAGCGTTAACAGGGTCGGGGGGTACAATGAGCAGTTCTTC.

Here the CDR3 DNA reads TGTGCCAGCAGCTCCCTAACTCAGCCGGGGCCGGAATACCAAACCGACTTAAAATACGAGCAGTACTTC. Its translation: CASSSLTQPGPEYQTDLKYEQYF. The chain links TRBV5-6 to TRBJ2-7, with D perhaps matching TRBD1 or TRBD2 (5 bases each). The V gene lost 3 bases and the J gene lost 4 bases, with 41 bases spanning the gap. The CDR3 loop spans 23 amino acids. CDR1 and CDR2 from the germline V gene are SGHDT and YYEEEE.

There are a few counts of this clonotype. It may be a read error: a sequence one base away is much more abundant. The chain combines TRBV7-2 with TRBJ1-1; no clear D. The CDR3 consists of 12 residues. Trimming removed 2 bases from V and 3 bases from J, with 4 bases in between. From germline, CDR1 is SGHTA and CDR2 FQGNSA. The CDR3 is CASSLQHTEAFF. CDR3 nucleotide sequence: TGTGCCAGCAGCTTACAGCACACTGAAGCTTTCTTT.

This clonotype was observed a few times. This chain joins TRBV27 and TRBJ2-7; 9 bases fit TRBD2. The V and J ends lost 0 bases and 2 bases, in that order; junction bases with no gene match: 5. The germline V gene encodes CDR1 MNHEY and CDR2 SMNVEV (reference sequence). CDR3 length: 16 amino acids. Written as DNA, the CDR3 is TGTGCCAGCAGTTTATCCCCTAGCGGGAACCCCTACGAGCAGTACTTC. Protein product: CASSLSPSGNPYEQYF.

The chain joins TRBV4-3 to TRBJ2-1; D possibly corresponds to TRBD2 (6 bases). The CDR3 totals 17 residues. The V end was cut by 4 bases, the J end by 4 bases, with 20 bases between. The germline V gene has CDR1 LGHNA and CDR2 YSLEER. CDR3 sequence: CASSPLTAGPQYNEQFF. As DNA, the CDR3 is TGCGCCAGCAGCCCCCTGACCGCGGGGCCCCAATACAATGAGCAGTTCTTC.

The chain uses TRBV7-9 and TRBJ1-3; the D gene is possibly TRBD1 (6 bases). Germline CDR1 is SEHNR and CDR2 is FQNEAQ (reference sequence). V was pared by 5 bases and J by 11 bases, with 16 bases between. This CDR3 has 13 amino acids. CDR3 in DNA: TGTGCCAGCAGCGCAGGGGTCTTAGGCGCCATATATTTT. Translation gives CASSAGVLGAIYF.

This clonotype showed up just a few times. The J gene is TRBJ2-5, the V gene TRBV28; TRBD1 matches at 8 bases. The CDR3 is made up of 16 amino acids. The V and J ends lost 4 bases and 5 bases, in that order; junction bases with no gene match: 12. Germline values: CDR1 MDHEN, CDR2 SYDVKM. The CDR3 coding sequence is TGTGCCAGCAGTTCGACCACACAGGGGGTGGGGGAGACCCAGTACTTC. Translating it yields CASSSTTQGVGETQYF.

This clonotype was picked up a small number of times. The chain couples TRBV5-1 to TRBJ2-5; 8 bases fit TRBD1. TRBJ2-7 explains the end of the DNA better; the J call may be wrong. The germline V gene encodes CDR1 SGHRS and CDR2 YFSETQ. This CDR3 comprises 14 residues. The CDR3 nucleotides read TGCGCCAGCAGCACCGGACAGGGCGGATACGAGCAGTACTTC. As protein: CASSTGQGGYEQYF.

This clonotype was seen at least ten times. V usage is TRBV29-1 and J usage is TRBJ2-7; D is undetermined. V was clipped by 5 bases and J by 2 bases, with 7 bases between them. The CDR3 length is 11 residues. CDR1 and CDR2 (germline): SQVTM, ANQGSEA. Written as DNA, the CDR3 is TGCAGCGTTCGTAATACCTACGAGCAGTACTTC. This codes for CSVRNTYEQYF.

This clonotype was detected a few times. This sequence joins TRBV11-2 and TRBJ2-7; D is uncertain. CDR3 length: 16 amino acids. Germline V gene sequence: CDR1 SGHAT, CDR2 FQNNGV. The V end was cut by 2 bases, the J end by 0 bases, with 14 bases between. The CDR3 here is CASSLSVSEISYEQYF. DNA of the CDR3: TGTGCCAGCAGCTTAAGTGTCAGCGAGATCTCCTACGAGCAGTACTTC. The full variable domain, in which reference TRBV11-2 and TRBJ2-7 provide the parts outside the CDR3, is EAGVAQSPRYKIIEKRQSVAFWCNPISGHATLYWYQQILGQGPKLLIQFQNNGVVDDSQLPKDRFSAERLKGVDSTLKIQPAKLEDSAVYLCASSLSVSEISYEQYFGPGTRLTVT.